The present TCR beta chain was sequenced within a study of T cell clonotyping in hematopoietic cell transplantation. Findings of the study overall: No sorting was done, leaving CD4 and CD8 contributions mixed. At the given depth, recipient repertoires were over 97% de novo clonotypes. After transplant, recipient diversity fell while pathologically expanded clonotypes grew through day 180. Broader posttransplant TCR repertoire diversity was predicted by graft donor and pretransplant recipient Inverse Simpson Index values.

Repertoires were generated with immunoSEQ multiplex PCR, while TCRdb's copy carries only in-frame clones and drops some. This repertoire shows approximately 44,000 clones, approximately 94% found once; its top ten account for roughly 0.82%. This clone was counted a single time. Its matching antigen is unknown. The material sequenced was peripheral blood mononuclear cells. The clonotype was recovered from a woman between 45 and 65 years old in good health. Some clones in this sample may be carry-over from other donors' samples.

This chain's CDR3 is CSSGGIRNEQFF. For the CDR3, the DNA is TGCTCGTCAGGGGGCATTCGTAATGAGCAGTTCTTC. The gene calls are TRBV29-1 and TRBJ2-1; TRBD1 aligns across 8 bases. This CDR3 contains 12 residues. Per germline, CDR1 SQVTM and CDR2 ANQGSEA.